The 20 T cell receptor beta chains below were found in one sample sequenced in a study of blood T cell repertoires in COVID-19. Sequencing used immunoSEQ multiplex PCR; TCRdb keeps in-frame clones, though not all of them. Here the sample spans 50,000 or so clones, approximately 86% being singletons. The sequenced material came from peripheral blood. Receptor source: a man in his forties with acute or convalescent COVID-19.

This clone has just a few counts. CDR3 loop: CASSRQVYGELFF. The CDR3 nucleotides are TGTGCCAGCAGTCGACAGGTCTACGGGGAGCTGTTTTTT. The chain is built from TRBV7-9 and TRBJ2-2, with D possibly matching TRBD1 (6 bases). V was shortened by 6 bases and J by 7 bases, with 12 bases between the two germline ends. CDR3 size: 13 residues. Germline V gene data show CDR1 as SEHNR and CDR2 as FQNEAQ (reference sequence).

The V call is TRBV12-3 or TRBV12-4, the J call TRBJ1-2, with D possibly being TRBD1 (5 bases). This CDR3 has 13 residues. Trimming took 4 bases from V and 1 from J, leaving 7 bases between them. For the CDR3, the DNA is TGTGCCAGCAGTTCACAGGTTAACTATGGCTACACCTTC. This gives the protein CASSSQVNYGYTF.

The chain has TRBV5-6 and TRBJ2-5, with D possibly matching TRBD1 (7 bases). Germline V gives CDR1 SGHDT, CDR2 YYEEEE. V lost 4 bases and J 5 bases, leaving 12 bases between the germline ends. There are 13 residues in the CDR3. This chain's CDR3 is CASSQGGTETQYF. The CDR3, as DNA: TGTGCCAGCAGCCAGGGGGGTACCGAGACCCAGTACTTC. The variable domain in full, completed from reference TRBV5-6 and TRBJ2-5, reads DAGVTQSPTHLIKTRGQQVTLRCSPKSGHDTVSWYQQALGQGPQFIFQYYEEEERQRGNFPDRFSGHQFPNYSSELNVNALLLGDSALYLCASSQGGTETQYFGPGTRLLVL.

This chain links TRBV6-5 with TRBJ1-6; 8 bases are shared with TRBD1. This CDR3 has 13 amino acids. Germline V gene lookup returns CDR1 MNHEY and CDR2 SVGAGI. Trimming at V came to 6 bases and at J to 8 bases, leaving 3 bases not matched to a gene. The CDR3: CASSPTGDSPLHF. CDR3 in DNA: TGTGCCAGCAGCCCGACAGGGGATTCACCCCTCCACTTT.

The CDR3 DNA is TGTGCCAGTAGGGGGACAGACTATGGCTACACCTTC. Translated, it gives CASRGTDYGYTF. This sequence joins TRBV19 and TRBJ1-2; TRBD1 matches 7 bases. This CDR3 comprises 12 residues. Losses at the gene ends were 6 bases for V and 3 bases for J; bases not matched to a gene: 1. CDR1 is LNHDA, CDR2 SQIVND, per germline (reference sequence).

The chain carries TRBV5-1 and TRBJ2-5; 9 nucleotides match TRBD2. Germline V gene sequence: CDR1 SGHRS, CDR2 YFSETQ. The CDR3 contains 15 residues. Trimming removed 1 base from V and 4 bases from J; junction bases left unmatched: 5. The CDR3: CASSLMRGGVETQYF. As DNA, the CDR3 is TGCGCCAGCAGCTTGATGCGGGGGGGCGTAGAGACCCAGTACTTC. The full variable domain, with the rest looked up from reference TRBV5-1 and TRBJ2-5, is KAGVTQTPRYLIKTRGQQVTLSCSPISGHRSVSWYQQTPGQGLQFLFEYFSETQRNKGNFPGRFSGRQFSNSRSEMNVSTLELGDSALYLCASSLMRGGVETQYFGPGTRLLVL.

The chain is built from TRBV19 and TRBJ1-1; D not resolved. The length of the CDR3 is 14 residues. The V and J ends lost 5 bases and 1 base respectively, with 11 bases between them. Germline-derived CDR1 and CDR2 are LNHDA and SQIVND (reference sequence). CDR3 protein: CASSPLAWNTEAFF. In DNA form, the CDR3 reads TGTGCCAGTAGTCCCCTAGCCTGGAACACTGAAGCTTTCTTT.

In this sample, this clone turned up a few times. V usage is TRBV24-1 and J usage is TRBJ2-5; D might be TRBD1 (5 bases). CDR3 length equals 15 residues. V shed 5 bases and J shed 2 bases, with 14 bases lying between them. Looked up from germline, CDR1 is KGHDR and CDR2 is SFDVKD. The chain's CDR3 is CATSGIGAGQETQYF. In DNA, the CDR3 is TGTGCCACCAGTGGTATAGGGGCAGGGCAAGAGACCCAGTACTTC.

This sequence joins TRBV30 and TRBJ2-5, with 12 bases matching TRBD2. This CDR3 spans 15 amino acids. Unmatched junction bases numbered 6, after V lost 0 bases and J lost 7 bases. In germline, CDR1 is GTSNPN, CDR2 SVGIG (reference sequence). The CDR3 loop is CAWSVASGGAATQYF. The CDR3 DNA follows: TGTGCCTGGAGTGTAGCTAGCGGGGGGGCCGCGACCCAGTACTTC.

CDR3 sequence (DNA): TGTGCCAGCAGTGAAACGGCTAACTATGGCTACACCTTC. Amino acid sequence: CASSETANYGYTF. The rearrangement uses TRBV2 and TRBJ1-2; D gene ambiguous. The V gene lost 2 bases and the J gene lost 0 bases, with 4 bases spanning the gap. Germline V gives CDR1 SNHLY, CDR2 FYNNEI. The CDR3 has 13 residues.

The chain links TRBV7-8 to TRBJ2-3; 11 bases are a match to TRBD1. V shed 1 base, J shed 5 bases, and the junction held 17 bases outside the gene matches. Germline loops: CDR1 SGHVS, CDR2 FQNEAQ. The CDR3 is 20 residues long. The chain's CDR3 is CASSLVWATGTGGGRDTQYF. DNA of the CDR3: TGTGCCAGCAGCTTAGTGTGGGCCACCGGGACAGGGGGTGGTAGAGATACGCAGTATTTT. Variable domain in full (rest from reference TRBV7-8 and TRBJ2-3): GAGVSQSPRYKVAKRGQDVALRCDPISGHVSLFWYQQALGQGPEFLTYFQNEAQLDKSGLPSDRFFAERPEGSVSTLKIQRTQQEDSAVYLCASSLVWATGTGGGRDTQYFGPGTRLTVL.

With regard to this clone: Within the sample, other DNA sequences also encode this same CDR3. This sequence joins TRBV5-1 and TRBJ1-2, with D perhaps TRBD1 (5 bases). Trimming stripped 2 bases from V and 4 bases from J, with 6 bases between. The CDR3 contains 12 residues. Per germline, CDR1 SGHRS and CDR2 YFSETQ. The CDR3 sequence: CASSLDSYGYTF. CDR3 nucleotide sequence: TGCGCCAGCAGCTTAGACAGCTATGGCTACACCTTC.

CDR3 region: CAWRKSGTGGWNTIYF. The CDR3, as DNA: TGTGCCTGGAGAAAATCAGGGACAGGGGGTTGGAACACCATATATTTT. This chain uses TRBV30 with TRBJ1-3; 11 nucleotides align to TRBD1. The CDR3 covers 16 residues. The V segment lost 3 bases and the J segment 7 bases; nucleotides outside the gene matches: 11. Per germline, CDR1 GTSNPN and CDR2 SVGIG (reference sequence).

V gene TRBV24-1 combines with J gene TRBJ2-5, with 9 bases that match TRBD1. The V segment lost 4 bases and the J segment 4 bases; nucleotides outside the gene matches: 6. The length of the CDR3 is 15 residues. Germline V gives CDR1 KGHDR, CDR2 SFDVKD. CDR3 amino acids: CATSDPGQGPETQYF. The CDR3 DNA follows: TGTGCCACCAGTGACCCCGGACAGGGGCCAGAGACCCAGTACTTC.

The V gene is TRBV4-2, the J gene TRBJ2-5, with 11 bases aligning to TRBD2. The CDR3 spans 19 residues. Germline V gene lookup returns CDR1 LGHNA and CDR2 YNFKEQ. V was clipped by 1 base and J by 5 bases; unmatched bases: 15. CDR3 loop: CASSQVPGGSGGARETQYF. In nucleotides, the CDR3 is TGTGCCAGCAGCCAAGTTCCTGGGGGTAGCGGGGGGGCACGGGAGACCCAGTACTTC.

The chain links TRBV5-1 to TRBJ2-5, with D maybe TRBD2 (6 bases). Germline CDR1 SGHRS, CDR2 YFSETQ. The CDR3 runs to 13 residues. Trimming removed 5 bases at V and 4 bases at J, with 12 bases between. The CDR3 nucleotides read TGCGCCAGCAGGGAGGGGACCGCAGAGACCCAGTACTTC. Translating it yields CASREGTAETQYF.

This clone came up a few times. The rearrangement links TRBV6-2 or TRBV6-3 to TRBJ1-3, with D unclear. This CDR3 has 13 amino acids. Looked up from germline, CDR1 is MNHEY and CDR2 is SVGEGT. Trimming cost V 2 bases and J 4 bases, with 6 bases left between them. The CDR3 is CASSYIVGNTIYF. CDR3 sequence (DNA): TGTGCCAGCAGTTACATCGTGGGAAACACCATATATTTT.

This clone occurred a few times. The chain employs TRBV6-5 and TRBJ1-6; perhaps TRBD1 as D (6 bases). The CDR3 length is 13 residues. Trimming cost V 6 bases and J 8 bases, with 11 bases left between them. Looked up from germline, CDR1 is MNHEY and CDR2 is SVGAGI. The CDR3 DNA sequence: TGTGCCAGCAGCCCCAGGGGTGATTCACCCCTCCACTTT. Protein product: CASSPRGDSPLHF.

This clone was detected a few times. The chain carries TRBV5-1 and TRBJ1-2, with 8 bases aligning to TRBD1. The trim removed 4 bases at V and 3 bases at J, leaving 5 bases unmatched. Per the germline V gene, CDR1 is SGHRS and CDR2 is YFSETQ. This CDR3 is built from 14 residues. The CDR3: CASSVQGADYGYTF. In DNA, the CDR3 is TGCGCCAGCAGCGTCCAGGGGGCTGACTATGGCTACACCTTC.

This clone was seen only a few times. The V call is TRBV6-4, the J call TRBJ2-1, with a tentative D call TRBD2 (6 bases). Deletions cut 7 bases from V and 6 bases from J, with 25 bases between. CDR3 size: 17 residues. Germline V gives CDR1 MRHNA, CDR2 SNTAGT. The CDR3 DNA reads TGTGCCAGCACTCTCTCAAGGGTAGCGGTATTCTTCAATGAGCAGTTCTTC. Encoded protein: CASTLSRVAVFFNEQFF.